This TCR beta chain was sequenced in a study of T cells after yellow fever vaccination. The trim removed 3 bases at V and 8 bases at J, leaving 8 bases unmatched. CDR1 and CDR2 (germline): KGHDR, SFDVKD. This CDR3 has 17 amino acids. TCRdb passed the 5' RACE reads through MiXCR, listing each CDR3 protein once. Seen here are around 550,000 distinct CDR3 sequences, 15% to 20% observed once, and the top ten hold roughly an eighth. The rearrangement uses TRBV24-1 and TRBJ2-3; the match to TRBD2 covers 15 bases. The source was PBMCs, collected 15 days after the yellow fever booster vaccination. The TCR sequence derives from a man younger than 40 who received the YFV17D yellow fever vaccine. Here the CDR3 reads CATSDLGTSGRKGTQYF. CDR3 bases: TGTGCCACCAGTGATCTCGGGACTAGCGGGAGGAAGGGTACGCAGTATTTT.